This T cell receptor beta chain was captured by sequencing in a study of PD-L1 blockade in urothelial cancer. Study information: About 90% of the 29 patients comprised males who had bladder-origin urothelial cancer. A median of roughly 150,000 T cells was found in the blood samples. Study findings and constraints: Stronger expansion of tumor-associated clones in blood at 3 weeks distinguished durable-benefit patients.

Time point defined: peripheral blood 6 weeks after treatment start. The patients had locally advanced or metastatic urothelial carcinoma. Generated by immunoSEQ multiplex PCR, the TCRdb table keeps only in-frame clones and is missing some. The sample yields under 30,000 clones, about 79% seen once. This clone was counted a single time. The antigen is unknown. The TCR originated in a man in his 70s with urothelial cancer. Sequenced here: PBMCs, sampled around atezolizumab (anti-PD-L1) treatment.

The CDR3 reads CASSRGTGVSLLGYTF. The DNA for the CDR3 is TGTGCCAGCAGCCGGGGTACGGGGGTTAGTTTGCTCGGCTACACCTTC. This chain links TRBV7-9 with TRBJ1-2; a possible D gene is TRBD1 (5 bases). Trimming shortened V by 5 bases and J by 8 bases, and 24 bases separated the two germline ends. Germline-derived CDR1 and CDR2 are SEHNR and FQNEAQ (reference sequence). This CDR3 spans 16 amino acids.